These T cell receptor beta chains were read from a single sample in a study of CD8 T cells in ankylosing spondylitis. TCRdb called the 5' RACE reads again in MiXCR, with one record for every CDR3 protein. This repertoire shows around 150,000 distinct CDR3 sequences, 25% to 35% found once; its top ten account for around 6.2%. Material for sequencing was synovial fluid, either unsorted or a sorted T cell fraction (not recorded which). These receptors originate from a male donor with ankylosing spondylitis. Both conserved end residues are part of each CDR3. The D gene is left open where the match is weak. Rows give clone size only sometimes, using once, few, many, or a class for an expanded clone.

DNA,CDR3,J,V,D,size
TGTGCCAGCAGCTTAACCTATGGCTACACCTTC,CASSLTYGYTF,TRBJ1-2,TRBV7-2,.,.
TGTGCCAGCAGTCCCCCTACCGGGGGAGCTTTCTTT,CASSPPTGGAFF,TRBJ1-1,TRBV6-5,.,many
TGTGCCAGCAGCTTAAAACCGCAGAGGGCCCTGGGGACCCAGTACTTC,CASSLKPQRALGTQYF,TRBJ2-5,TRBV11-2,.,few
TGTGCCAGCAGCCGAGCCATCCGTACGGACAATGAGCAGTTCTTC,CASSRAIRTDNEQFF,TRBJ2-1,TRBV9,.,many
TGCAGTGCCGTAAAGAGGACAGGGGTCTACGAGCAGTACTTC,CSAVKRTGVYEQYF,TRBJ2-7,TRBV20-1,TRBD1,.
TGTGCCATCAGAAGTGACGGGGATCGCTACGAGCAGTACTTC,CAIRSDGDRYEQYF,TRBJ2-7,TRBV10-3,.,.
TGTGCCAGCAGCCGACTCCTCGCCGAGCAGTACTTC,CASSRLLAEQYF,TRBJ2-7,TRBV2,.,.
TGCAGTGCTAGAGTTGGAGACAGGGGGCAGATGCCCCAGCATTTT,CSARVGDRGQMPQHF,TRBJ1-5,TRBV20-1,TRBD1,few
TGTGCCAGCAGCTCGGGACAGGCAAAGAACACTGAAGCTTTCTTT,CASSSGQAKNTEAFF,TRBJ1-1,TRBV7-2,TRBD1,.
TGTGCCAGCAGCTTCTCACTAGCGGGAGTCAAAGATACGCAGTATTTT,CASSFSLAGVKDTQYF,TRBJ2-3,TRBV7-9,TRBD2,few